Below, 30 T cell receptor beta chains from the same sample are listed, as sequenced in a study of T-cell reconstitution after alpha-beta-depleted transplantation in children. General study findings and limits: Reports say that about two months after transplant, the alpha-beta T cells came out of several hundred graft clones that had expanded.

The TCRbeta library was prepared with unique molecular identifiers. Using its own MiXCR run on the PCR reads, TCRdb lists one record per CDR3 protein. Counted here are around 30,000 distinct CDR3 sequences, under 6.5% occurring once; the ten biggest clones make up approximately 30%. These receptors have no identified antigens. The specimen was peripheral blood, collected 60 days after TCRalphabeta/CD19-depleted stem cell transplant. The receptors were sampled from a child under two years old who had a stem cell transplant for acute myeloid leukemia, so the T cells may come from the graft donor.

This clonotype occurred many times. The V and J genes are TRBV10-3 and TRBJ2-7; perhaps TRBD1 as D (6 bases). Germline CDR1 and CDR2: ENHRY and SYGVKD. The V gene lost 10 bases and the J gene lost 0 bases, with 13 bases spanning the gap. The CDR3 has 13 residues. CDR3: CATLGASSYEQYF. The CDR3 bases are TGTGCCACCTTGGGGGCGAGCTCCTACGAGCAGTACTTC.

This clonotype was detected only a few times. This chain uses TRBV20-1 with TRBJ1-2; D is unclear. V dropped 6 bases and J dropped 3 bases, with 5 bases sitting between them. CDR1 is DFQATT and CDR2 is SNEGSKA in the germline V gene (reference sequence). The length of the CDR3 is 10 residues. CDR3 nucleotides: TGCAGTGCCGGGGACTATGGCTACACCTTC. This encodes CSAGDYGYTF.

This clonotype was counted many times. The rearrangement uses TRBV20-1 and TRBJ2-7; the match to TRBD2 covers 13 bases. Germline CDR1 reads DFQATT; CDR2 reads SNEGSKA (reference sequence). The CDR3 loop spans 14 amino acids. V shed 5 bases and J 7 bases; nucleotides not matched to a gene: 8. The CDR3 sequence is CSAPGLAGVGEQYF. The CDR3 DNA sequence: TGCAGTGCTCCCGGACTAGCGGGAGTTGGAGAGCAGTACTTC.

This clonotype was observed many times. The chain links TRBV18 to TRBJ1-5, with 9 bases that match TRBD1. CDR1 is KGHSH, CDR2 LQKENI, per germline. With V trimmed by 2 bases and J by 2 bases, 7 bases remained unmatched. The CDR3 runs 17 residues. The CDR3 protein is CASSPRTWDRGNQPQHF. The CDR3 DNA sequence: TGTGCCAGCTCACCAAGGACCTGGGACAGGGGCAATCAGCCCCAGCATTTT.

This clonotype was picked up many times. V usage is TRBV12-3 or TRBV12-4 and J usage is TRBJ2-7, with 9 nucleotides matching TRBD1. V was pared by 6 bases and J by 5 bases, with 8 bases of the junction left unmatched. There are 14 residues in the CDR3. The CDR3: CASRVGTGSHEQYF. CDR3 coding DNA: TGTGCCAGCAGAGTCGGGACAGGGTCCCACGAGCAGTACTTC.

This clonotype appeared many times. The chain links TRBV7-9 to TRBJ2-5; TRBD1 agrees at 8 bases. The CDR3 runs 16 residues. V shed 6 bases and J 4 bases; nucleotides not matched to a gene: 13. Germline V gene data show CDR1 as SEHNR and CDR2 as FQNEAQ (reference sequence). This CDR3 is CASSLATDRGSETQYF. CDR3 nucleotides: TGTGCCAGCAGTCTAGCCACCGACAGGGGATCAGAGACCCAGTACTTC. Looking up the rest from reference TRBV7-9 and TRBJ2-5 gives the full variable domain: DTGVSQNPRHKITKRGQNVTFRCDPISEHNRLYWYRQTLGQGPEFLTYFQNEAQLEKSRLLSDRFSAERPKGSFSTLEIQRTEQGDSAMYLCASSLATDRGSETQYFGPGTRLLVL.

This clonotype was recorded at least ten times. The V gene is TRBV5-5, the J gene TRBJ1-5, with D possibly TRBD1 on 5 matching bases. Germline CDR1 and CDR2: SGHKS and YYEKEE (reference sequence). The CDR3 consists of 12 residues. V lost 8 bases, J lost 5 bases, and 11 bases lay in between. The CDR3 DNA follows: TGTGCCAGTCACACAGGCTATCAGCCCCAGCATTTT. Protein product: CASHTGYQPQHF.

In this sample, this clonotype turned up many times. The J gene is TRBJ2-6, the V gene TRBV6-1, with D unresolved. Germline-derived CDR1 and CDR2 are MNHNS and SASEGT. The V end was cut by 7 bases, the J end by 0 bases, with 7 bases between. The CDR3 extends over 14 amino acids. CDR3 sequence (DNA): TGTGCCAGCACGGCAGGCTCTGGGGCCAACGTCCTGACTTTC. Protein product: CASTAGSGANVLTF.

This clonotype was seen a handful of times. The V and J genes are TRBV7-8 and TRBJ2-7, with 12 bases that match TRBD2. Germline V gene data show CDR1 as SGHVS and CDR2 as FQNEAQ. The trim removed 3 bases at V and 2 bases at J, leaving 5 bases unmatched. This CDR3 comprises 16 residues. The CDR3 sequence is CASSLPGLAGTYEQYF. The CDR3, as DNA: TGTGCCAGCAGCTTGCCCGGACTAGCGGGGACCTACGAGCAGTACTTC. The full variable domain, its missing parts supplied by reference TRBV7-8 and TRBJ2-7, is GAGVSQSPRYKVAKRGQDVALRCDPISGHVSLFWYQQALGQGPEFLTYFQNEAQLDKSGLPSDRFFAERPEGSVSTLKIQRTQQEDSAVYLCASSLPGLAGTYEQYFGPGTRLTVT.

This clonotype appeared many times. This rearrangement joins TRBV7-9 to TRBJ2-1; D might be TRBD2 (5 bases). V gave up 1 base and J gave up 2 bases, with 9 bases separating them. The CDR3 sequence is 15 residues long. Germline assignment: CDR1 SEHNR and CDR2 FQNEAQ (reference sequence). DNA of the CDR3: TGTGCCAGCAGCTTAGACGGGATCCCCTACAATGAGCAGTTCTTC. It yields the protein CASSLDGIPYNEQFF.

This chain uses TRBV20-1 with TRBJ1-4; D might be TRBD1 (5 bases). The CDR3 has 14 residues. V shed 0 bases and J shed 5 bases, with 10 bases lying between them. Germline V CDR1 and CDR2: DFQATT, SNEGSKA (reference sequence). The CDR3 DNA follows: TGCAGTGCTAGAGATGGGGCCGCGAATGAAAAACTGTTTTTT. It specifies CSARDGAANEKLFF.

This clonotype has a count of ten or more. CDR3: CASSLSQGLASPLHF. The DNA for the CDR3 is TGTGCCAGCAGCTTATCCCAGGGCCTGGCTTCACCCCTCCACTTT. This rearrangement joins TRBV13 to TRBJ1-6; possibly TRBD1 for D (5 bases). The CDR3 has 15 residues. CDR1 PRHDT and CDR2 FYEKMQ come from the germline V gene (reference sequence). V lost 2 bases and J lost 9, with 14 bases in between.

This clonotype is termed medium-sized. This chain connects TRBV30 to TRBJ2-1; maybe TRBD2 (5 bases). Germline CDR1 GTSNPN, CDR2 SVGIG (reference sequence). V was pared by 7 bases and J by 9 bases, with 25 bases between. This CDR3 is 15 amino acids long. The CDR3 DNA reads TGTGCCTTAACTTACACGGGGAGCACAAGAGTTGAGCAGTTCTTC. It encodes CALTYTGSTRVEQFF.

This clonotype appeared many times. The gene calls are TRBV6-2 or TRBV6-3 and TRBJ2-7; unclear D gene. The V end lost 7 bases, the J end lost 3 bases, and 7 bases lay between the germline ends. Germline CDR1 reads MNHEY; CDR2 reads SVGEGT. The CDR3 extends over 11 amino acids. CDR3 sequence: CASTASYEQYF. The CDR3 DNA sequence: TGTGCCAGCACTGCGAGCTACGAGCAGTACTTC.

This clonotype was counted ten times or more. The CDR3: CASSPGTTSYNEQFF. DNA of the CDR3: TGTGCCAGCAGTCCCGGGACCACCTCCTACAATGAGCAGTTCTTC. The chain carries TRBV6-5 and TRBJ2-1, with D perhaps assigned TRBD1 or TRBD2 (5 bases each). The CDR3 runs 15 residues. CDR1 and CDR2 from the germline V gene are MNHEY and SVGAGI. V dropped 5 bases and J dropped 0 bases, with 11 bases sitting between them.

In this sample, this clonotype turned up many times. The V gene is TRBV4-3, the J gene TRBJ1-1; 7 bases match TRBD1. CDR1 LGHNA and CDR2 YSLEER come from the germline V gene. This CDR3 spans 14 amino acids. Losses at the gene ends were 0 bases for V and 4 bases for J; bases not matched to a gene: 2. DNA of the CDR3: TGCGCCAGCAGCCAAGACAGGGGGGGCACTGAAGCTTTCTTT. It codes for CASSQDRGGTEAFF.

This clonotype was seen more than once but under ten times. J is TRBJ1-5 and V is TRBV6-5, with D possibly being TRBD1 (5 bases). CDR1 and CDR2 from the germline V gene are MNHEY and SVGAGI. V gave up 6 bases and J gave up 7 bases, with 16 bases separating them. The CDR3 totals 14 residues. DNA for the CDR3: TGTGCCAGCAGCTCCGGCCAGGGAAAACAGCCCCAGCATTTT. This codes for CASSSGQGKQPQHF.

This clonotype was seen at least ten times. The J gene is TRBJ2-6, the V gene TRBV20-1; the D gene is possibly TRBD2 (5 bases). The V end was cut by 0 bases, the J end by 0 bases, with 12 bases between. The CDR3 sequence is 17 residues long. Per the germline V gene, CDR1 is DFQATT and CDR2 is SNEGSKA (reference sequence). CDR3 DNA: TGCAGTGCTAGAGATCTGAGGGAACCCTCTGGGGCCAACGTCCTGACTTTC. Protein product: CSARDLREPSGANVLTF.

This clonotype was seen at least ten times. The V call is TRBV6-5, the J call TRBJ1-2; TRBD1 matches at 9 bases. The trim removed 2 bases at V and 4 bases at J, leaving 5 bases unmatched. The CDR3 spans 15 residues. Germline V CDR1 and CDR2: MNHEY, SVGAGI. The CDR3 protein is CASSYRTGAFYGYTF. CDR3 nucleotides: TGTGCCAGCAGTTACCGGACAGGGGCCTTCTATGGCTACACCTTC.

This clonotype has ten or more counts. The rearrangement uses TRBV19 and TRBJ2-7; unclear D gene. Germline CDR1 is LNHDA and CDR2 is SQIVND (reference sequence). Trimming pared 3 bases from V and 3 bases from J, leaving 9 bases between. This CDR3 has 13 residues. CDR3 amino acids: CASSIAQNYEQYF. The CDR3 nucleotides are TGTGCCAGTAGTATCGCACAGAACTACGAGCAGTACTTC.

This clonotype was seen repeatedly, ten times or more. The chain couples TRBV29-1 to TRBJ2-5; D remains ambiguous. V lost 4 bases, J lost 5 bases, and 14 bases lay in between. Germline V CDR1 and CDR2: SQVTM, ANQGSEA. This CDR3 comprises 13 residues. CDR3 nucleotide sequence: TGCAGCGTTGTCCGCGCCGATCTTGAGACCCAGTACTTC. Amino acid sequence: CSVVRADLETQYF. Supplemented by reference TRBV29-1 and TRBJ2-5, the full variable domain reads SAVISQKPSRDICQRGTSLTIQCQVDSQVTMMFWYRQQPGQSLTLIATANQGSEATYESGFVIDKFPISRPNLTFSTLTVSNMSPEDSSIYLCSVVRADLETQYFGPGTRLLVL.

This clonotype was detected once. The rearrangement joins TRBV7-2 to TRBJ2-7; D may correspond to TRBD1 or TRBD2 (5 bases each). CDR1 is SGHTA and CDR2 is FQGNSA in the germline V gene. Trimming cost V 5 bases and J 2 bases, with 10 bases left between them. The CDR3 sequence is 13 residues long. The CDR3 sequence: CASSTGTAYEQYF. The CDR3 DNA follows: TGTGCCAGCAGCACGGGGACGGCCTACGAGCAGTACTTC.

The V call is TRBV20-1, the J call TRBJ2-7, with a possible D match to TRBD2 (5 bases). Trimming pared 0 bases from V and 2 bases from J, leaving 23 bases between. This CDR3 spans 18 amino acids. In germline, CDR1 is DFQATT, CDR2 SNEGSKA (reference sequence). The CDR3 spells CSARDYRRPIDNPYEQYF. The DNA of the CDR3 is TGCAGTGCTAGAGACTACCGGAGGCCTATTGATAACCCCTACGAGCAGTACTTC.

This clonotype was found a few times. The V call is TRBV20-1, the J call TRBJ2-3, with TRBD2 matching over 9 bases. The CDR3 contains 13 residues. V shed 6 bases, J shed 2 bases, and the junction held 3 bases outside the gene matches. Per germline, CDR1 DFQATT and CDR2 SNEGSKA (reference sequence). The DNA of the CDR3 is TGCAGTGCCGCTAGCGGGACCACAGATACGCAGTATTTT. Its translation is CSAASGTTDTQYF.

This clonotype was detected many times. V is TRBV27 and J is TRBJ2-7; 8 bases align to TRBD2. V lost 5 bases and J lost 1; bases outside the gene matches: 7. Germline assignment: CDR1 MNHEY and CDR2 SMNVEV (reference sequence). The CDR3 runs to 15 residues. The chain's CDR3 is CASSPPGGRSYEQYF. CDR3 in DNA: TGTGCCAGCAGTCCCCCGGGGGGGCGTTCCTACGAGCAGTACTTC.

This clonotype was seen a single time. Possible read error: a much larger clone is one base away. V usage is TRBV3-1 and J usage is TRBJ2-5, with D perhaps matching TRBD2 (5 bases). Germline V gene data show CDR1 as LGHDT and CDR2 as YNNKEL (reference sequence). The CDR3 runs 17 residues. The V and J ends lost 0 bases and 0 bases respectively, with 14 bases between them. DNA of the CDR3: TGTGCCAGCAGCCAAGATAAGGTAGCGAGAGACCAAGAGACCCAGTACTTC. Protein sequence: CASSQDKVARDQETQYF.

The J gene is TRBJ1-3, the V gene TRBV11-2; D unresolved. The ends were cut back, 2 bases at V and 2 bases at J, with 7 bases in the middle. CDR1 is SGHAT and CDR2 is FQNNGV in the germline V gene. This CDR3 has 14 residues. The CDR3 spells CASSLTEAGNTIYF. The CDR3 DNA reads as TGTGCCAGCAGCTTAACCGAGGCTGGAAACACCATATATTTT.

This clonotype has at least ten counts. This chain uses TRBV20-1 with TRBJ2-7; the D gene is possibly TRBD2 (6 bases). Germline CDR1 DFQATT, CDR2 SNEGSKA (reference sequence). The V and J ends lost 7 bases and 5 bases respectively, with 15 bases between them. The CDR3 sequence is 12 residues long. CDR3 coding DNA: TGCAGTGGTAGGGACTTAGTCCACGAGCAGTACTTC. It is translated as CSGRDLVHEQYF.

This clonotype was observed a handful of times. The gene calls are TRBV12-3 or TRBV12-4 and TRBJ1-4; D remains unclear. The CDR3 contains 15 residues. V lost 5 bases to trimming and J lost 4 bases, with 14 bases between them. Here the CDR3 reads CASSLIPDLNEKLFF. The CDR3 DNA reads TGTGCCAGCAGTCTCATTCCGGACCTTAATGAAAAACTGTTTTTT.

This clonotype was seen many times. The chain's CDR3 is CASSQGASGRNEQFF. The DNA for the CDR3 is TGTGCCAGCAGCCAAGGGGCTAGCGGGAGGAATGAGCAGTTCTTC. The chain is built from TRBV4-2 and TRBJ2-1; 11 positions agree with TRBD2. The germline gives CDR1 LGHNA, CDR2 YNFKEQ. The CDR3 length is 15 residues. The trim removed 1 base at V and 7 bases at J, leaving 3 bases unmatched.